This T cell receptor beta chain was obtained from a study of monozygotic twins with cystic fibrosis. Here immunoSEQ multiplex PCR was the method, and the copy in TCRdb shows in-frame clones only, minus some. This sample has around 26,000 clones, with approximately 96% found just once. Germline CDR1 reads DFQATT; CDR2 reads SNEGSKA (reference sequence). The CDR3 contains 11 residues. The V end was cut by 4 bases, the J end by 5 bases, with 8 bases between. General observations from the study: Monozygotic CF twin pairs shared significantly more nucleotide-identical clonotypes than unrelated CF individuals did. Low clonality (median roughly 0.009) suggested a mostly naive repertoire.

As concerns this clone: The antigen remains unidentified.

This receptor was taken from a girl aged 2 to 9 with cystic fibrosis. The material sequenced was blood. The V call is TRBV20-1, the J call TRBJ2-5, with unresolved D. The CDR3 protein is CSAMEGETQYF. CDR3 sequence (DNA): TGCAGTGCTATGGAAGGCGAGACCCAGTACTTC.